The clone carrying this T cell receptor beta chain was seen at least ten times. Its target is unknown. The data derive from a study of regulatory T cells in long-lasting Graves disease. Study-wide background: Graves' patients, newly diagnosed, had taken antithyroid drugs under 3 months. Study outcomes and limitations: New patients shared about a thousand public clonotypes, fewer than the approximately 2,500 shared by persistent patients.

V trimming: 5 bases; J trimming: 3 bases; junction bases outside the gene matches: 9. The CDR3 extends over 16 amino acids. Germline V CDR1 and CDR2: SGHNT, YENEEA. Construction of the TCR beta libraries employed iRepertoire HTBI primers in conjunction with Arm-PCR of CDR3 regions. In TCRdb, the multiplex PCR reads were re-called with MiXCR into one record per CDR3 protein. The repertoire consists of about 380,000 distinct CDR3 sequences, with around a sixth occurring once and the leading ten covering 20% to 25%. As for time point: newly diagnosed GD, antithyroid drugs for less than 3 months. PBMCs were the source of the RNA used for TCR sequencing. American Thyroid Association guidelines served as the basis for diagnosing Graves' disease.

The sample in question was peripheral blood mononuclear cells (PBMCs), obtained at new diagnosis, from a patient treated with antithyroid drugs. The origin of this receptor is a female donor with Graves disease. The chain employs TRBV11-3 and TRBJ1-1, with TRBD1 identical over 10 bases. Written as DNA, the CDR3 is TGTGCCAGCAGCCTGACATCCGGGACAGGGGACACTGAAGCTTTCTTT. Translated: CASSLTSGTGDTEAFF.